A selection of T cell receptor beta chains follows, all from one sample in a study of T cell responses to AZD1222 COVID-19 vaccine. The assay was immunoSEQ multiplex PCR, and TCRdb's table has in-frame clones only and misses some. This sample has roughly 170,000 clones, with roughly nine tenths found just once. The starting material was peripheral blood, obtained on day 0 of AZD1222 vaccination. The receptors originated from an adult in good health. Both conserved end residues are part of each CDR3. Each record gives: V gene, J gene, D gene, clone size, CDR3 protein, CDR3 DNA. The D gene is left open where the match is weak. Expanded clones get a size class; other rows say once, few or many, or leave the size out.

>TRBV5-4|TRBJ2-2|.|.
CASSLLGGTGELFF
TGTGCCAGCAGCTTGTTAGGGGGCACCGGGGAGCTGTTTTTT
>TRBV24-1|TRBJ2-7|.|.
CATSDPGTNYEQYF
TGTGCCACCAGTGACCCGGGTACCAACTACGAGCAGTACTTC
>TRBV29-1|TRBJ2-7|.|.
CSVSDQAHPYEQYF
TGCAGCGTTTCCGACCAAGCCCATCCCTACGAGCAGTACTTC
>TRBV4-3|TRBJ2-1|TRBD2|.
CASSPSAGGGIEQFF
TGCGCCAGCAGCCCGTCAGCGGGAGGGGGAATTGAGCAGTTCTTC
>TRBV5-8|TRBJ1-5|.|.
CASSPRYSNQPQHF
TGTGCCAGCAGCCCTAGGTATAGCAATCAGCCCCAGCATTTT
>TRBV28|TRBJ1-1|.|once
CASSLRHLKNTEAFF
TGTGCCAGCAGCCTAAGACACCTTAAGAACACTGAAGCTTTCTTT
>TRBV10-3|TRBJ2-2|TRBD1|.
CATADRENTGELFF
TGTGCCACCGCGGACAGGGAGAACACCGGGGAGCTGTTTTTT
>TRBV28|TRBJ2-4|.|once
CASSPGTQTVNIQYF
TGTGCCAGCAGCCCCGGGACACAGACTGTAAACATTCAGTACTTC
>TRBV7-2|TRBJ2-5|TRBD2|.
CASSLKGTFGGGYQETQYF
TGTGCCAGCAGCTTAAAGGGGACTTTCGGCGGGGGTTACCAAGAGACCCAGTACTTC
>TRBV29-1|TRBJ2-7|TRBD2|.
CSVEERGTSYEQYF
TGCAGCGTTGAGGAGCGGGGGACCTCCTACGAGCAGTACTTC
>TRBV27|TRBJ2-7|TRBD2|.
CASSPQAGNEQYF
TGTGCCAGCAGCCCACAAGCGGGAAACGAGCAGTACTTC
>TRBV19|TRBJ2-7|.|.
CASSKEGAYEQYF
TGTGCCAGTAGTAAGGAGGGGGCTTACGAGCAGTACTTC
>TRBV12-3/TRBV12-4|TRBJ2-1|.|.
CASSPNRWNEQFF
TGTGCCAGCAGTCCCAACAGATGGAATGAGCAGTTCTTC
>TRBV10-3|TRBJ1-1|.|.
CAISDYGTEAFF
TGTGCCATCAGTGACTACGGCACTGAAGCTTTCTTT
>TRBV19|TRBJ1-5|TRBD1|.
CASSTLGQGNQPQHF
TGTGCCAGTAGTACCCTAGGACAGGGTAATCAGCCCCAGCATTTT
>TRBV23-1|TRBJ1-5|.|.
CASSQSGAFCNQPQHF
TGCGCCAGCAGTCAATCGGGCGCCTTCTGCAATCAGCCCCAGCATTTT
>TRBV7-9|TRBJ1-5|.|.
CASSDGRVNQPQHF
TGTGCCAGCAGTGATGGACGGGTTAATCAGCCCCAGCATTTT
>TRBV10-3|TRBJ2-7|.|.
CAISVAKDSYEQYF
TGTGCCATCAGTGTCGCCAAAGACTCCTACGAGCAGTACTTC
>TRBV19|TRBJ1-5|.|.
CASSGLLNQPQHF
TGTGCCAGTAGTGGACTTCTAAATCAGCCCCAGCATTTT
>TRBV5-4|TRBJ2-2|TRBD1|.
CASSWGQGGVTGELFF
TGTGCCAGCAGCTGGGGACAGGGGGGAGTCACCGGGGAGCTGTTTTTT
>TRBV9|TRBJ1-1|.|.
CASSVDEGIAFF
TGTGCCAGCAGCGTAGATGAGGGGATCGCTTTCTTT
>TRBV2|TRBJ1-1|TRBD1|.
CASSPHPPGQPTLNTEAFF
TGTGCCAGCAGTCCCCACCCACCGGGACAGCCAACCCTGAACACTGAAGCTTTCTTT
>TRBV6-5|TRBJ1-1|.|.
CASRFLRNTEAFF
TGTGCCAGCAGATTCCTCAGGAACACTGAAGCTTTCTTT
>TRBV19|TRBJ1-2|TRBD1|.
CASSGPGKRQGSSYGYTF
TGTGCCAGTAGTGGCCCGGGGAAAAGACAGGGTTCTAGCTATGGCTACACCTTC
>TRBV6-5|TRBJ2-7|.|once
CASSYNSPTYEQYF
TGTGCCAGCAGTTATAACAGTCCAACCTACGAGCAGTACTTC
>TRBV9|TRBJ2-5|.|.
CASSVAIWETQYF
TGTGCCAGCAGCGTAGCTATCTGGGAGACCCAGTACTTC
>TRBV28|TRBJ1-2|.|.
CASSSRVIIYGYTF
TGTGCCAGCAGCTCCAGGGTGATAATCTATGGCTACACCTTC
>TRBV28|TRBJ2-7|.|.
CASSPATTGSSYEQYF
TGTGCCAGCAGCCCTGCTACGACAGGTTCCTCCTACGAGCAGTACTTC
>TRBV6-2/TRBV6-3|TRBJ2-7|TRBD2|.
CASSYETSVYEQYF
TGTGCCAGCAGTTACGAGACTAGCGTCTACGAGCAGTACTTC
>TRBV5-1|TRBJ2-5|.|.
CASSSTQETQYF
TGCGCCAGCAGCTCCACCCAAGAGACCCAGTACTTC
>TRBV24-1|TRBJ2-3|TRBD1|once
CATSEIGQGVGTDTQYF
TGTGCCACCAGTGAAATAGGACAGGGAGTTGGTACAGATACGCAGTATTTT
>TRBV9|TRBJ1-1|.|few
CASSVGNMNTEAFF
TGTGCCAGCAGCGTAGGAAACATGAACACTGAAGCTTTCTTT
>TRBV7-8|TRBJ1-3|.|.
CASSRTLSLSGNTIYF
TGTGCCAGCAGCCGAACCCTAAGCCTCTCTGGAAACACCATATATTTT
>TRBV30|TRBJ2-5|TRBD2|.
CAGLAGDGPETQYF
TGTGCCGGTTTAGCGGGGGACGGGCCAGAGACCCAGTACTTC
>TRBV18|TRBJ1-5|.|.
CASSSERGENQPQHF
TGTGCCAGCTCATCCGAAAGGGGGGAAAATCAGCCCCAGCATTTT
>TRBV28|TRBJ1-1|.|few
CASSSRVFRGTEAFF
TGTGCCAGCAGTTCCCGGGTCTTTAGGGGAACTGAAGCTTTCTTT
>TRBV14|TRBJ1-6|.|once
CASSRWAMGVYNSPLHF
TGTGCCAGCAGCCGGTGGGCCATGGGCGTTTATAATTCACCCCTCCACTTT
>TRBV9|TRBJ2-1|TRBD2|.
CASSVEGGRVNNEQFF
TGTGCCAGCAGCGTAGAGGGCGGGAGGGTGAACAATGAGCAGTTCTTC
>TRBV3-1/TRBV3-2|TRBJ1-3|.|.
CASSPSGNTIYF
TGTGCCAGCAGCCCGTCTGGAAACACCATATATTTT
>TRBV24-1|TRBJ2-1|.|.
CATSDLGQTSYNEQFF
TGTGCCACCAGTGATTTGGGCCAGACTAGTTACAATGAGCAGTTCTTC
>TRBV7-8|TRBJ1-2|.|.
CASSLDRYYGYTF
TGTGCCAGCAGCTTAGACAGATACTATGGCTACACCTTC
>TRBV19|TRBJ2-7|.|once
CASSMPTYSTDYEQYF
TGTGCCAGTAGTATGCCTACCTACAGTACGGACTACGAGCAGTACTTC
>TRBV24-1|TRBJ1-5|.|.
CATSDPRGGVNQPQHF
TGTGCCACCAGTGATCCCAGAGGTGGGGTCAATCAGCCCCAGCATTTT
>TRBV20-1|TRBJ2-7|TRBD2|.
CSASQATSGYYEQYF
TGCAGTGCTAGTCAGGCGACTAGCGGTTACTACGAGCAGTACTTC
>TRBV6-2/TRBV6-3|TRBJ1-2|.|.
CASSYRNSPGVGGYTF
TGTGCCAGCAGTTACCGCAACTCTCCAGGGGTAGGTGGCTACACCTTC
>TRBV30|TRBJ2-7|TRBD2|.
CAWVASGTYEQYF
TGTGCCTGGGTGGCTAGCGGGACCTACGAGCAGTACTTC
>TRBV4-3|TRBJ1-6|.|.
CASSQVGGSPLHF
TGCGCCAGCAGCCAAGTAGGAGGTTCACCCCTCCACTTT
>TRBV28|TRBJ2-1|.|many
CASRPPPYNEQFF
TGTGCCAGCAGACCTCCTCCCTACAATGAGCAGTTCTTC
>TRBV13|TRBJ2-1|.|.
CASSLVSQGLVYNEQFF
TGTGCCAGCAGCTTAGTCTCACAGGGACTGGTGTACAATGAGCAGTTCTTC
>TRBV5-4|TRBJ2-1|.|.
CASSLGLPPGNEQFF
TGTGCCAGCAGCTTGGGGTTGCCCCCCGGCAATGAGCAGTTCTTC
>TRBV23-1|TRBJ1-4|.|.
CASPRTANATNEKLFF
TGCGCCAGCCCGAGGACAGCTAATGCAACTAATGAAAAACTGTTTTTT
>TRBV28|TRBJ1-1|.|once
CASSTYTEAFF
TGTGCCAGCAGTACTTATACTGAAGCTTTCTTT
>TRBV11-2|TRBJ2-3|.|.
CASSFKGRVDTQYF
TGTGCCAGCAGCTTTAAGGGGCGCGTAGATACGCAGTATTTT
>TRBV7-2|TRBJ2-3|.|once
CASSLGSPRQGPQYF
TGTGCCAGCAGCTTAGGTAGCCCCCGCCAGGGTCCGCAGTATTTT
>TRBV5-4|TRBJ1-3|.|.
CASSWNSGNTIYF
TGTGCCAGCAGCTGGAATTCTGGAAACACCATATATTTT